The sequence of this T cell receptor beta chain was determined in a study of shared clonotypes between healthy human individuals. Each PCR replicate from the sorted subsets contained about 200 ng DNA, which is roughly 33,000 T cell genomes. Assay used: immunoSEQ multiplex PCR; TCRdb lists only in-frame clones, some missing. Here the sample spans more than 2,000,000 clones, roughly 93% being singletons. From CD4+ cells came CD45RA+ naive and CD45RA-negative memory subsets. Germline values: CDR1 SGHRS, CDR2 YFSETQ. This CDR3 contains 18 residues. Between the trimmed V and J ends, which lost 0 bases and 0 bases, there was a span of 18 bases.

The receptor comes from a man between 18 and 35 years old in good health. Some clones in this sample may be carry-over from other donors' samples. The chain combines TRBV5-1 with TRBJ1-1; no firm D call. Sequencing was carried out using naive CD4+ T cells from PBMCs. The sample's subset: CD45RA+ positively selected. The CDR3 here is CASSLVAQSGMLNTEAFF. Here the CDR3 DNA reads TGCGCCAGCAGCTTGGTTGCTCAGTCGGGGATGTTGAACACTGAAGCTTTCTTT.